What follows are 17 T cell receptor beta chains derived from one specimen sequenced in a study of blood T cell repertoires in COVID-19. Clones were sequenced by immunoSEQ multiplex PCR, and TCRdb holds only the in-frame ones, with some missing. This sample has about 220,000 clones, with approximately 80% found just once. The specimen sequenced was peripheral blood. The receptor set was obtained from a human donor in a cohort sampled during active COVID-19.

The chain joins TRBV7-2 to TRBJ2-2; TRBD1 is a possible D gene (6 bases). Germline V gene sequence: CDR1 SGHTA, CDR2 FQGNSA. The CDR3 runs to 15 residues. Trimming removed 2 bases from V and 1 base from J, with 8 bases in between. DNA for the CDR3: TGTGCCAGCAGCTTAAGGACAGTGAACACCGGGGAGCTGTTTTTT. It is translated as CASSLRTVNTGELFF.

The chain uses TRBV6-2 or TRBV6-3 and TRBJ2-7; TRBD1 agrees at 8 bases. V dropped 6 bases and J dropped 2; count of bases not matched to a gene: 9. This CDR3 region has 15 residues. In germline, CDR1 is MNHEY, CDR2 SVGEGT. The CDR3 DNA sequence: TGTGCCAGCAGCCGGGGACAGGTTAATACCTACGAGCAGTACTTC. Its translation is CASSRGQVNTYEQYF.

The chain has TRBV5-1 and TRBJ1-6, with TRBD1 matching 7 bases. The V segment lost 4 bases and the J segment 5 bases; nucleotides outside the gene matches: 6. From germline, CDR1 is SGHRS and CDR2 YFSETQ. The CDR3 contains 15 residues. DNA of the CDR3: TGCGCCAGCAGCCAGTCGGGGACAGATAATTCACCCCTCCACTTT. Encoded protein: CASSQSGTDNSPLHF.

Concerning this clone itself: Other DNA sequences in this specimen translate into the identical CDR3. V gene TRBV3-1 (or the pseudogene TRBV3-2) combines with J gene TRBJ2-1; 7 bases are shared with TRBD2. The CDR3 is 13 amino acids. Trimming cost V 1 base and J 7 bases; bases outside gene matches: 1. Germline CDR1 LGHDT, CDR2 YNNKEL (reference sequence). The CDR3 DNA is TGTGCCAGCAGCCAAGGGACTAGGAATGAGCAGTTCTTC. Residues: CASSQGTRNEQFF.

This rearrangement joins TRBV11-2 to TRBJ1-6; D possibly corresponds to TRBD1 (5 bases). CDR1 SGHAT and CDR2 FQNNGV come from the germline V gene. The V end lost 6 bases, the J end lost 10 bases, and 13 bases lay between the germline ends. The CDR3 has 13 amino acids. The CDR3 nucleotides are TGTGCCAGCAGGAATAGCGGGGGGTCACCCCTCCACTTT. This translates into CASRNSGGSPLHF.

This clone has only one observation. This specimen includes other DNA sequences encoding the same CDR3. The CDR3 spells CASSWTGDNSPLHF. CDR3 DNA sequence: TGTGCCAGCAGTTGGACTGGAGATAATTCACCCCTCCACTTT. The genes are TRBV6-5 and TRBJ1-6; no definite D call. CDR1 MNHEY and CDR2 SVGAGI come from the germline V gene. With 4 bases removed from V and 5 bases from J, the gap between germline ends came to 9 bases. The CDR3 contains 14 residues.

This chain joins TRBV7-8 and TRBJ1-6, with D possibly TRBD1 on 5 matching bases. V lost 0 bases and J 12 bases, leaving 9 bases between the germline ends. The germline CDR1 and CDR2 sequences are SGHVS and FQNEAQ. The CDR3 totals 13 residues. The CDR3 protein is CASSLATAGPLHF. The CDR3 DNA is TGTGCCAGCAGCTTAGCGACAGCCGGACCCCTCCACTTT.

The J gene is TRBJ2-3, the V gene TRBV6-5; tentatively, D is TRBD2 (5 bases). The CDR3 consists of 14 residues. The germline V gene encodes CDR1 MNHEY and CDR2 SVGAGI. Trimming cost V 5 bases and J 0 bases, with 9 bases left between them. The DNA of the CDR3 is TGTGCCAGCAGTCCCCGGGATAGCACAGATACGCAGTATTTT. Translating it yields CASSPRDSTDTQYF.

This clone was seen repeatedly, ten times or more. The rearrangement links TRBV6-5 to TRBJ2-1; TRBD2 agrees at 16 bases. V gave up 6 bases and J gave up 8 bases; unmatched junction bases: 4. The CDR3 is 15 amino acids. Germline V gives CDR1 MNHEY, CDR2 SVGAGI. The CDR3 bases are TGTGCCAGCAGGGGACTAGCGGGGGGGGTGCATGAGCAGTTCTTC. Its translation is CASRGLAGGVHEQFF.

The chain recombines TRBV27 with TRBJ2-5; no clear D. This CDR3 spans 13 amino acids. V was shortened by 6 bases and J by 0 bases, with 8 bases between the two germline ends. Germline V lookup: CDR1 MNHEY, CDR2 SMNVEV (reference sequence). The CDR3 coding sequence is TGTGCCAGCAGCCGAGAGTACCAAGAGACCCAGTACTTC. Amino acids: CASSREYQETQYF.

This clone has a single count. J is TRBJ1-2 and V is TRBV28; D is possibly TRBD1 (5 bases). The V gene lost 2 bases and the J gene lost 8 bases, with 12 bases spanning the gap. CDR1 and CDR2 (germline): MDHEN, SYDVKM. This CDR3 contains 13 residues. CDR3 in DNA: TGTGCCAGCAGTTTAAAGGGGATCGGCGGCTACACCTTC. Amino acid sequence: CASSLKGIGGYTF.

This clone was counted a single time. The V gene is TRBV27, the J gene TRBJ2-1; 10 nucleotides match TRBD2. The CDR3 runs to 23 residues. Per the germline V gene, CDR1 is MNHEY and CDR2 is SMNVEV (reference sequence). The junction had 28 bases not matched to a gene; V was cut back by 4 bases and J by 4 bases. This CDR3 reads CASSSLTHQEMENSGRAYNEQFF. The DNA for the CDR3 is TGTGCCAGCAGTTCTCTCACTCATCAAGAGATGGAAAACAGCGGGAGGGCTTACAATGAGCAGTTCTTC.

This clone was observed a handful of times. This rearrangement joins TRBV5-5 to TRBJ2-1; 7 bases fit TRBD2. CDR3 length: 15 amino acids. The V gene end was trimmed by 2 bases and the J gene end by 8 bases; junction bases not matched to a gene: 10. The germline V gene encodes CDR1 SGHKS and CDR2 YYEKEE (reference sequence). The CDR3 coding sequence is TGTGCCAGCAGCTTCGGTGGGAGGGCCTTGGATGAGCAGTTCTTC. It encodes CASSFGGRALDEQFF.

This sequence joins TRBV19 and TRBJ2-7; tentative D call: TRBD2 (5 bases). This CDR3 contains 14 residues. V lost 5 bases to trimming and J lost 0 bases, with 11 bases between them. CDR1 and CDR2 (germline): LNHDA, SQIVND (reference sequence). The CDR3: CASSRSGSSYEQYF. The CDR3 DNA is TGTGCCAGTAGTCGAAGCGGTAGCTCCTACGAGCAGTACTTC.

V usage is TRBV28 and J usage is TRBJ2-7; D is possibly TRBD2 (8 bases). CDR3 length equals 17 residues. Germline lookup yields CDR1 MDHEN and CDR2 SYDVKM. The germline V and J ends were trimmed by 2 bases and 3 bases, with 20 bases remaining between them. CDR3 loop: CASSLPGGGQIIYEQYF. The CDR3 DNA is TGTGCCAGCAGTTTACCCGGGGGGGGACAGATCATCTACGAGCAGTACTTC.

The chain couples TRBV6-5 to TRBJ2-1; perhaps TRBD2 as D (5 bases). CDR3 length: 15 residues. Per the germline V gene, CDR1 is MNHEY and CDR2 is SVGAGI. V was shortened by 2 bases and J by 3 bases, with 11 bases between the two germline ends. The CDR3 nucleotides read TGTGCCAGCAGTTACAGGATAAGCGGCTACAATGAGCAGTTCTTC. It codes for CASSYRISGYNEQFF.

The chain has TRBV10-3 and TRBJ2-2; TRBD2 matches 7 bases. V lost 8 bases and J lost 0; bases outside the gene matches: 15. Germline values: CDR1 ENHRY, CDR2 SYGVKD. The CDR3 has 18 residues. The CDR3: CAIAKEIAGPPNTGELFF. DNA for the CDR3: TGTGCCATCGCAAAAGAGATAGCGGGCCCTCCGAACACCGGGGAGCTGTTTTTT.